These 8 T cell receptor beta chains originate from one sample sequenced in a study of control samples from healthy donors and cancer patients. Sequencing was performed with immunoSEQ multiplex PCR; in TCRdb, only in-frame clones are kept and a portion is missing. Counted here are about 100,000 clones, 85% occurring once; the ten biggest clones make up approximately 19%. Sequencing was performed on blood. These receptor sequences come from a man aged 30-40 years in good health.

This chain joins TRBV21-1 and TRBJ1-5. TRBV21-1 corresponds to a pseudogene. CDR3 length equals 9 residues. The CDR3 here is CALNQPQHF. The CDR3 bases are TGTGCCCTGAATCAGCCCCAGCATTTT.

CDR3 sequence reads: CASSESGSSGNTIYF. CDR3 DNA sequence: TGTGCCAGCAGTGAGAGTGGCAGCTCTGGAAACACCATATATTTT. The gene calls are TRBV2 and TRBJ1-3; no reliable D call. Germline-derived CDR1 and CDR2 are SNHLY and FYNNEI. The CDR3 has 15 amino acids. Trimming shortened V by 3 bases and J by 0 bases, and 9 bases separated the two germline ends.

J is TRBJ1-6 and V is TRBV2; possibly TRBD1 for D (5 bases). The CDR3 has 13 amino acids. Germline loops: CDR1 SNHLY, CDR2 FYNNEI. Trimming cost V 3 bases and J 8 bases, with 8 bases left between them. CDR3 in amino acids: CASSDRDDSPLHF. In nucleotides, the CDR3 is TGTGCCAGCAGTGACAGGGATGATTCACCCCTCCACTTT.

The chain has TRBV12-3 or TRBV12-4 and TRBJ1-2, with D maybe TRBD1 (5 bases). Trimming removed 6 bases at V and 6 bases at J, with 14 bases between. The CDR3 spans 13 residues. As DNA, the CDR3 is TGTGCCAGCAGAAACGGGCCAGGGAATGGCTACACCTTC. Protein product: CASRNGPGNGYTF.

The chain uses TRBV30 and TRBJ2-1, with 7 bases identical to TRBD1. The CDR3 runs to 14 residues. Unmatched junction bases numbered 9, after V lost 4 bases and J lost 6 bases. Looked up from germline, CDR1 is GTSNPN and CDR2 is SVGIG (reference sequence). The CDR3 coding sequence is TGTGCCTGGACAGGACAGGCGCATTTCAATGAGCAGTTCTTC. Its protein product is CAWTGQAHFNEQFF.

The chain employs TRBV9 and TRBJ2-3; 11 nucleotides match TRBD2. The V and J ends lost 2 bases and 3 bases, in that order; junction bases with no gene match: 5. The CDR3 is 16 amino acids. Germline CDR1 and CDR2: SGDLS and YYNGEE. In DNA, the CDR3 is TGTGCCAGCAGCGTTATACTAGCGGGGGTTACAGATACGCAGTATTTT. As protein: CASSVILAGVTDTQYF.

The genes are TRBV7-2 and TRBJ2-1, with TRBD1 identical over 7 bases. The CDR3 is made up of 18 amino acids. The junction had 15 bases not matched to a gene; V was cut back by 1 base and J by 6 bases. The germline V gene encodes CDR1 SGHTA and CDR2 FQGNSA. CDR3 region: CASSLDSLGGAGSNEQFF. The CDR3 DNA reads TGTGCCAGCAGCTTAGATTCCTTAGGGGGCGCGGGCTCCAATGAGCAGTTCTTC.

The chain employs TRBV27 and TRBJ1-2, with D perhaps TRBD1 (5 bases). This CDR3 is 16 amino acids long. Germline CDR1 is MNHEY and CDR2 is SMNVEV (reference sequence). Trimming stripped 0 bases from V and 6 bases from J, with 17 bases between. Written as DNA, the CDR3 is TGTGCCAGCAGTTTATCCCGGGGGATCCGAACACATGGCTACACCTTC. It yields the protein CASSLSRGIRTHGYTF.